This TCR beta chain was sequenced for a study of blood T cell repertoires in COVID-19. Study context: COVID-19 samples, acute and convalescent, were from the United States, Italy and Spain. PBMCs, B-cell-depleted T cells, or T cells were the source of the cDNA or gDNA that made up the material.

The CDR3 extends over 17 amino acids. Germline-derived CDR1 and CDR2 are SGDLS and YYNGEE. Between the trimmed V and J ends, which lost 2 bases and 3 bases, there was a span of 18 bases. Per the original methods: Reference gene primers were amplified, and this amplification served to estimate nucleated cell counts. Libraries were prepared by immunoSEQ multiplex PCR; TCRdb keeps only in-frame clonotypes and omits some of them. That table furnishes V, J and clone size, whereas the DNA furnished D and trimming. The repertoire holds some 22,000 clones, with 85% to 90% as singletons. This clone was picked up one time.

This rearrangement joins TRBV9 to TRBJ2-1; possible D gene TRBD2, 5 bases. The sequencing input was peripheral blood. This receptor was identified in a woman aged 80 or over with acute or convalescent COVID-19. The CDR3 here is CASSVGVGDGDYNEQFF. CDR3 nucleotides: TGTGCCAGCAGCGTGGGAGTCGGGGATGGGGACTACAATGAGCAGTTCTTC.